What follows describes a single T cell receptor (beta chain). Germline is not matched at one junction end, which may reflect a read error. This sample is part of a study of CD8+CD57+ T cells in acquired aplastic anemia. About the research overall: Sorting CD4+ and CD8+ cells gave DNA averaging about 2.9 ug.

Profiling that covered TCR beta VDJ and CDR3 relied on genomic DNA as its template. Each CDR3 protein is one row after TCRdb ran MiXCR on the reads. The data contain hundreds of thousands of distinct CDR3 sequences, roughly 64% of them singletons. The clonotype originates from a human donor in good health, serving as a control. The source material was sorted CD4+, CD8+, or CD8+CD57+ T cells (not recorded which) from PBMCs.

CDR3 loop: CASSVGPGGDYEQYF. CDR3 nucleotide sequence: TGTGCCAGCAGCGTAGGCCCCGGGGGGGACTACGAGCAATACTTC. This sequence joins TRBV7-8 and TRBJ2-7; TRBD2 matches at 8 bases. Per the germline V gene, CDR1 is SGHVS and CDR2 is FQNEAQ. The CDR3 sequence is 15 residues long.